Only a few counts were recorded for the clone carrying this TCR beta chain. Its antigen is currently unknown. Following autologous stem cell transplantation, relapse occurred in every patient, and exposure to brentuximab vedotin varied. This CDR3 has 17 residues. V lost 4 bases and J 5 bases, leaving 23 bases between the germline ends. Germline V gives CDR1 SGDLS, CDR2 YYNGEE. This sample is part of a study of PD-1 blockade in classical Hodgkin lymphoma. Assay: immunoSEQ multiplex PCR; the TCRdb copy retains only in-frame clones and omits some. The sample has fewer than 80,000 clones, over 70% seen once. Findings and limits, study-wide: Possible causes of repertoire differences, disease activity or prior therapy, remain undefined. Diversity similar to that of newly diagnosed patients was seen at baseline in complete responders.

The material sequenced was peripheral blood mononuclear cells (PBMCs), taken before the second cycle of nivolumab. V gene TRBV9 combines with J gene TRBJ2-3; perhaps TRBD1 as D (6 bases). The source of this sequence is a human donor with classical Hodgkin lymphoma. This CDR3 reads CASSSPGHQFPGDTQYF. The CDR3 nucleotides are TGTGCCAGCAGCTCACCGGGACACCAATTCCCCGGAGATACGCAGTATTTT. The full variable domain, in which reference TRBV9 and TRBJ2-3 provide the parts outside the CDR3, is DSGVTQTPKHLITATGQRVTLRCSPRSGDLSVYWYQQSLDQGLQFLIQYYNGEERAKGNILERFSAQQFPDLHSELNLSSLELGDSALYFCASSSPGHQFPGDTQYFGPGTRLTVL.